The present entry profiles one TCR beta chain with its context. Trimming took 4 bases from V and 1 from J; bases not matched to a gene: 13. This CDR3 has 19 amino acids. Germline lookup yields CDR1 MDHEN and CDR2 SYDVKM. This entry is derived from a study of T-cell reconstitution after alpha-beta-depleted transplantation in children. During its preparation, the TCRbeta library received unique molecular identifiers. TCRdb analysed the PCR reads with MiXCR anew, one entry per CDR3 protein. The sample holds 260,000 or so distinct CDR3 sequences; around 12% are singletons and the top ten take about 2.6%. The chain has TRBV28 and TRBJ2-1; 10 bases map to TRBD1. The sample consisted of PBMCs from the stem cell graft donor, taken from the stem cell graft. This receptor was taken from a human donor who donated a stem cell graft to a child with acute lymphoblastic leukemia. CDR3 sequence reads: CASSSYRDRGLISYNEQFF. The CDR3 DNA reads TGTGCCAGCAGTTCTTACCGGGACAGGGGCCTGATTTCCTACAATGAGCAGTTCTTC. The full variable domain, with the rest looked up from reference TRBV28 and TRBJ2-1, is DVKVTQSSRYLVKRTGEKVFLECVQDMDHENMFWYRQDPGLGLRLIYFSYDVKMKEKGDIPEGYSVSREKKERFSLILESASTNQTSMYLCASSSYRDRGLISYNEQFFGPGTRLTVL.